This T cell receptor beta chain was found in a study of PD-1 blockade in classical Hodgkin lymphoma. Every one of the patients relapsed after autologous stem cell transplantation (brentuximab vedotin exposure was variable). The assay was immunoSEQ multiplex PCR, and TCRdb's table has in-frame clones only and misses some. The table records over 80,000 clones, around nine tenths of them present only once. Points on this clone: Its antigen is still unknown.

Study-wide findings and caveats: Exclusion was the outcome for patients who began nivolumab under 1 year after ASCT. According to reports, newly diagnosed patients had lower baseline TCR diversity than healthy donors, and relapsed/refractory patients had lower baseline TCR diversity still. It was CD4+ TCR diversity, not CD8+, that rose significantly by C4D1. Possible causes of repertoire differences, disease activity or prior therapy, remain undefined.

Germline CDR1 and CDR2: MGHRA and YSYEKL. V lost 3 bases and J 0 bases, leaving 12 bases between the germline ends. This CDR3 contains 16 residues. Specimen: peripheral blood mononuclear cells (PBMCs), collected at baseline. This TCR derives from a human donor with classical Hodgkin lymphoma. This chain connects TRBV4-1 to TRBJ1-5, with D unresolved. In DNA form, the CDR3 reads TGCGCCAGCAGCCAGGGAGAGTACTATAGCAATCAGCCCCAGCATTTT. The encoded protein is CASSQGEYYSNQPQHF.